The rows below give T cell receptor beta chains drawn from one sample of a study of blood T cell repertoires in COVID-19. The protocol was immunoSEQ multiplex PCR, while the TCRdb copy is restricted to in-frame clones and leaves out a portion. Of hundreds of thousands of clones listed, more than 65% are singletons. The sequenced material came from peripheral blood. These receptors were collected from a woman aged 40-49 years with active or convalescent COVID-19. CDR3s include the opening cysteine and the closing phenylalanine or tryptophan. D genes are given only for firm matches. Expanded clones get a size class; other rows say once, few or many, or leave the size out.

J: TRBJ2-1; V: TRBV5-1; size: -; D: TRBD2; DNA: TGCGCCAGCAGTCCGCGGGGGGATTCCTACAATGAGCAGTTCTTC; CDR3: CASSPRGDSYNEQFF
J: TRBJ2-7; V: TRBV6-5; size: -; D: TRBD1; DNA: TGTGCCAGCAGTTACTCACAGGGGGCCCCCTACGAGCAGTACTTC; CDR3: CASSYSQGAPYEQYF
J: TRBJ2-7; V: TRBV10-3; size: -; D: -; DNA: TGTGCCATCAGTGCCCCCGGGGGCTCCTACGAGCAGTACTTC; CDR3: CAISAPGGSYEQYF
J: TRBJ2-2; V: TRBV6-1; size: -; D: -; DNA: TGTGCCAGCAGTGAAGCCCCAGGGCGGTCCGGGGAGCTGTTTTTT; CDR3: CASSEAPGRSGELFF
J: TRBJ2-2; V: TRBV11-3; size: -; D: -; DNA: TGTGCCAGCACCGTGCGGGGGAACACCGGGGAGCTGTTTTTT; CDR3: CASTVRGNTGELFF
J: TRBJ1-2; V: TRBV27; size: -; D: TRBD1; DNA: TGTGCCAGCGGACAGGGCCTATGGCCCTATGGCTACACCTTC; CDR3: CASGQGLWPYGYTF
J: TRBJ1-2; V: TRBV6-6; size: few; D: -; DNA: TGTGCCAGCGGAACGGGGGGCTACACCTTC; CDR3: CASGTGGYTF
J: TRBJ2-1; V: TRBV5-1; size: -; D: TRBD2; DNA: TGCGCCAGCAGCCGGGGGGACTCCTACAATGAGCAGTTCTTC; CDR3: CASSRGDSYNEQFF
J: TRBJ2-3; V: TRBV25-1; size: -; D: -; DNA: TGTGCCAGCAGTGAACGTACAGAGAGCACAGATACGCAGTATTTT; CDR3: CASSERTESTDTQYF
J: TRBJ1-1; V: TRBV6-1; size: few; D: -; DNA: TGTGCCAGCAGGCGTCTAGTGAACACTGAAGCTTTCTTT; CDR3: CASRRLVNTEAFF
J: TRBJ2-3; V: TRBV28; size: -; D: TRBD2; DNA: TGTGCCAGCAGTTCCTCGTTAGCGGGGATCACAGATACGCAGTATTTT; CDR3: CASSSSLAGITDTQYF
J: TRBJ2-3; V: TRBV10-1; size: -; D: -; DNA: TGCGCCAGCGGTGGCCGGGATACGCAGTATTTT; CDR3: CASGGRDTQYF
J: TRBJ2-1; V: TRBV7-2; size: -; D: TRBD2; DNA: TGTGCCAGCAGCTTAGGGACTAGCGGGGGCTACAATGAGCAGTTCTTC; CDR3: CASSLGTSGGYNEQFF
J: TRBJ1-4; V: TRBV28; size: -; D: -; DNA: TGTGCCAGCAGTTCCCAATCAGGGCCAACTAATGAAAAACTGTTTTTT; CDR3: CASSSQSGPTNEKLFF
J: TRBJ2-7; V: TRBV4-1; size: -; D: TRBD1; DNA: TGCGCCAGCAGCCAACCACTACTCGGACAGGAGTACGAGCAGTACTTC; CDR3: CASSQPLLGQEYEQYF
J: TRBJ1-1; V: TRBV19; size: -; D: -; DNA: TGTGCCAGTAGTTTCGCAGCGCAAATGAACACTGAAGCTTTCTTT; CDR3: CASSFAAQMNTEAFF
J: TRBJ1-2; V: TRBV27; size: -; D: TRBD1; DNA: TGTGCCAGCAGTTTATACCCGGACAGGGGTTATGGCTACACCTTC; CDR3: CASSLYPDRGYGYTF
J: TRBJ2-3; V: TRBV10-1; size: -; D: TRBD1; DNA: TGCGCCACCAACCGTGGACAGGCCCTTACAGATACGCAGTATTTT; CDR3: CATNRGQALTDTQYF
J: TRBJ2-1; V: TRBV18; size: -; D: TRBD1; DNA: TGTGCCAGCTCACCACCGGTAACAGGGGTGAATGAGCAGTTCTTC; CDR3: CASSPPVTGVNEQFF
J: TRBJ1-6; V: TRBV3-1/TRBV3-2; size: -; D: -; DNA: TGTGCCAGCAGCCAACCTCAGGGGAATTCACCCCTCCACTTT; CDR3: CASSQPQGNSPLHF
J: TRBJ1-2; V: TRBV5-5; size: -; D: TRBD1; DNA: TGTGCCAGCAGCTTGGAGGGGGCGGCTGGCTACACCTTC; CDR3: CASSLEGAAGYTF
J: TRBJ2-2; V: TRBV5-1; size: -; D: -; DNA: TGCGCCAGCAGCTTGGGACAGGGGAGGGCCGGGGAGCTGTTTTTT; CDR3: CASSLGQGRAGELFF
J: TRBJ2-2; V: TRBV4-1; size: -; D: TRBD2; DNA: TGCGCCAGCAGCCCCGATGGGGGAGGGACCGGGGAGCTGTTTTTT; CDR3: CASSPDGGGTGELFF
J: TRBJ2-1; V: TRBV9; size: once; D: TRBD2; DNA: TGTGCCAGCAGCGGCTTAGCGGGGGGGCCCTTCGATGAGCAGTTCTTC; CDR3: CASSGLAGGPFDEQFF
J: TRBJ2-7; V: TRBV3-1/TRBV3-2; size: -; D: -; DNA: TGTGCCAGCAGCCAAGGAGGTGGCTACGAGCAGTACTTC; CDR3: CASSQGGGYEQYF
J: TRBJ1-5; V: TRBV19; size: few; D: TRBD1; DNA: TGTGCCAGTACCCGGACAGGGAATGGTCAGCCCCAGCATTTT; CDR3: CASTRTGNGQPQHF
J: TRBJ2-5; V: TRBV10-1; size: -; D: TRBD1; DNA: TGCGCCAGCAGTGAGTCGACAGGGACGGAAGAGACCCAGTACTTC; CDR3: CASSESTGTEETQYF
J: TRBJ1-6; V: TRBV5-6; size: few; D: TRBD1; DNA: TGTGCCAGCAGCTCCCAGGGGGAAAATTCACCCCTCCACTTT; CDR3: CASSSQGENSPLHF
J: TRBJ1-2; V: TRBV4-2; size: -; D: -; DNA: TGTGCCAGCAGCCAAGAATGGAGCGAAGACTCCTATGGCTACACCTTC; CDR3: CASSQEWSEDSYGYTF
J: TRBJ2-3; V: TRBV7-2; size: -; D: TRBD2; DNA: TGTGCCAGCAGCTTAAGTTTCGGGGGGGCCGCAGATACGCAGTATTTT; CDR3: CASSLSFGGAADTQYF
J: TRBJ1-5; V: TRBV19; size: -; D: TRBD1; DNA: TGTGCCAGTAGTATCTCCCCACAGGGGAGTACGAGGCAGCCCCAGCATTTT; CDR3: CASSISPQGSTRQPQHF
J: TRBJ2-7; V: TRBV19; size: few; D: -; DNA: TGTGCCAGTAGTATAAGGTCAGGCTCGGAGCAGTACTTC; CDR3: CASSIRSGSEQYF
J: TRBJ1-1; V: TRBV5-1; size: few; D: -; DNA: TGCGCCAGCAGCATATGGGAGCGGAGCACTGAAGCTTTCTTT; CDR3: CASSIWERSTEAFF
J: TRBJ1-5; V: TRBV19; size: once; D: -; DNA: TGTGCCAGCGAACCCTATAGCAATCAGCCCCAGCATTTT; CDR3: CASEPYSNQPQHF
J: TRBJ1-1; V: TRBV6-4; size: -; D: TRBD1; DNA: TGTGCCAGCAGTGCACAGGGGGCGAACACTGAAGCTTTCTTT; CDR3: CASSAQGANTEAFF
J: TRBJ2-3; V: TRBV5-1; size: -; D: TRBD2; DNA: TGCGCCAGCAGCCCGGAACTAGCGGGGGGCACAGATACGCAGTATTTT; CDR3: CASSPELAGGTDTQYF
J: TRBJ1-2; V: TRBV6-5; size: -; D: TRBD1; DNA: TGTGCCAGCGGATCTTCGGGGACAGGGCTTGGCTACACCTTC; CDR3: CASGSSGTGLGYTF
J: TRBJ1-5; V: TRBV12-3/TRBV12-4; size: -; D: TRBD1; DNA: TGTGCCAGCAGCCTAGGGGGCCAGCCCCAGCATTTT; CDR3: CASSLGGQPQHF
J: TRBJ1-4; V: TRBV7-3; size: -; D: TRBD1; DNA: TGTGCCAGCAGCTCACAGGGGGGGAAGGAAAAACTGTTTTTT; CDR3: CASSSQGGKEKLFF
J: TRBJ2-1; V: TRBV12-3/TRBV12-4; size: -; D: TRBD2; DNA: TGTGCCAGCACCCGGGAGGCCTACAATGAGCAGTTCTTC; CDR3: CASTREAYNEQFF
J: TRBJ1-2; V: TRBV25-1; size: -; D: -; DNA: TGTGCCACCAGCTTCGTCATGGGAGATGGCTACACCTTC; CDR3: CATSFVMGDGYTF
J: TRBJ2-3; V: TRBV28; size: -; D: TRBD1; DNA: TGTGCCAGCAGTCTGACAGGGGGGGTTGGAGATACGCAGTATTTT; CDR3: CASSLTGGVGDTQYF
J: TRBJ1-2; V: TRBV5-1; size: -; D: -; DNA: TGCGCCAGCAGCTTGAGCCAGGTGAACTATGGCTACACCTTC; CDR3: CASSLSQVNYGYTF
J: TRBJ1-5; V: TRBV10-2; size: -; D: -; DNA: TGCGCCAGCAGCACGGCCGGACAGTGGGGAAATCAGCCCCAGCATTTT; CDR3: CASSTAGQWGNQPQHF
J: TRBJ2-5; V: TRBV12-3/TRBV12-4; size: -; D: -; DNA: TGTGCCAGCAGCTCTCCGGGGATGATGACCCAGTACTTC; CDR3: CASSSPGMMTQYF
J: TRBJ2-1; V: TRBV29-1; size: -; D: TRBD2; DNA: TGCAGCGTTGTTGAGCGGGGGACTTGGAATGAGCAGTTCTTC; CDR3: CSVVERGTWNEQFF
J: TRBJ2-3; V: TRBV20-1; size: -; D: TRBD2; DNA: TGCAGTGCTAGTGGGGACCTGACTAGCGGGGGGAGGAGCACAGATACGCAGTATTTT; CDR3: CSASGDLTSGGRSTDTQYF
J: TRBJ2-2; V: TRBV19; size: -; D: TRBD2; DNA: TGTGCCAGTAGTATACAGGGACTAGCGGGGTTCGGGGAGCTGTTTTTT; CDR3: CASSIQGLAGFGELFF
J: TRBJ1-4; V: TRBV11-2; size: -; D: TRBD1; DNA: TGTGCCAGCAGTCCGGGGACAGGTTATGAAAAACTGTTTTTT; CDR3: CASSPGTGYEKLFF